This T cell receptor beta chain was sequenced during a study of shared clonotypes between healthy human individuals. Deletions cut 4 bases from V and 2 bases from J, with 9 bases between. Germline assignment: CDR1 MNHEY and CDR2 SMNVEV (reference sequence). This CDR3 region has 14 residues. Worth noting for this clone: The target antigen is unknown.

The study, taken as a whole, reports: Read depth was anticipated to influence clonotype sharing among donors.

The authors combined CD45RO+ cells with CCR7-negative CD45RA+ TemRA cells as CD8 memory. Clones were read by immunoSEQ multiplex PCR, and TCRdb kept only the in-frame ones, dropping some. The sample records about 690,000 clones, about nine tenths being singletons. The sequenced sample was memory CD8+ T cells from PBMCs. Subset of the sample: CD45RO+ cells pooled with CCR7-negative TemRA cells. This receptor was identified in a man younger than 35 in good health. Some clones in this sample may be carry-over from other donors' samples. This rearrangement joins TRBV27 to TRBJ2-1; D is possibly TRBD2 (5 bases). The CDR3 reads CASSSGLTYNEQFF. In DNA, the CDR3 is TGTGCCAGCAGTTCCGGACTGACCTACAATGAGCAGTTCTTC.